The present entry profiles one T cell receptor (beta chain) with its context. The source of the sample is a study of cytotoxic CD8 clonotypes in ibrutinib-treated CLL. V lost 4 bases and J 5 bases, leaving 12 bases between the germline ends. Looked up from germline, CDR1 is KGHSH and CDR2 is LQKENI. This CDR3 region has 14 residues. The data were produced by immunoSEQ multiplex PCR, yet TCRdb's version contains in-frame clones alone and is incomplete. Among about 300,000 clones, 70% to 80% were seen once, and the ten largest hold approximately 5.6%. This chain joins TRBV18 and TRBJ1-5, with D maybe TRBD1 (6 bases). The sequences come from PBMCs, collected at disease progression, from a patient treated with ibrutinib. This sequence was found in a human donor with chronic lymphocytic leukemia. The CDR3: CASSHRAGDQPQHF. The CDR3, as DNA: TGTGCCAGCTCACACAGGGCAGGGGATCAGCCCCAGCATTTT.